These 11 T cell receptor beta chains came from one sample sequenced in a study of T cell responses to AZD1222 COVID-19 vaccine. The method was immunoSEQ multiplex PCR; TCRdb's version includes in-frame clones alone and lacks a portion of them. This table has about 180,000 clones, around nine tenths appearing once. This material consisted of peripheral blood, taken on day 0 of AZD1222 vaccination. All receptors derive from an adult in good health.

This rearrangement joins TRBV27 to TRBJ2-7; 9 bases are shared with TRBD2. V shed 6 bases and J 7 bases; nucleotides not matched to a gene: 10. There are 14 residues in the CDR3. CDR1 is MNHEY, CDR2 SMNVEV, per germline (reference sequence). Here the CDR3 DNA reads TGTGCCAGCAGAATAGCGGGAGAGGCTAGAGAGCAGTACTTC. It translates to CASRIAGEAREQYF.

Regarding this clone: At one of its ends the junction is not consistent with the germline gene, which may arise from a read error. The chain links TRBV7-7 to TRBJ2-1, with 12 bases that match TRBD2. The CDR3 has 16 residues. Looked up from germline, CDR1 is SSHAT and CDR2 is FNYEAQ (reference sequence). The CDR3 DNA is TGTGCTAGCAGCTTAGATTTGGCTAGCGGGAGGGGTGAGCAGTTCTTC. This translates into CASSLDLASGRGEQFF.

The chain carries TRBV7-6 and TRBJ2-5; D not resolved. The germline gives CDR1 SGHVS, CDR2 FNYEAQ. Trimming took 0 bases from V and 4 from J, leaving 9 bases between them. The CDR3 runs 14 residues. The CDR3 protein is CASSLAGTIETQYF. The CDR3 DNA is TGTGCCAGCAGCTTAGCGGGCACTATAGAGACCCAGTACTTC.

The rearrangement uses TRBV27 and TRBJ2-1; D is possibly TRBD1 or TRBD2 (6 bases each). Germline V lookup: CDR1 MNHEY, CDR2 SMNVEV (reference sequence). V lost 3 bases and J lost 3, with 12 bases in between. This CDR3 has 15 residues. The CDR3 DNA is TGTGCCAGCAGTTTTTTACAGGGACTCTACAATGAGCAGTTCTTC. Translating it yields CASSFLQGLYNEQFF.

The genes are TRBV9 and TRBJ1-2, with a weak D call TRBD1 (5 bases). The CDR3 spans 15 residues. CDR1 and CDR2 from the germline V gene are SGDLS and YYNGEE. V was cut by 4 bases and J by 1 base, with 14 bases left in between. Here the CDR3 DNA reads TGTGCCAGCAGCCCCCGCCGGGGGGATAACTATGGCTACACCTTC. Its translation is CASSPRRGDNYGYTF. Filled out from reference TRBV9 and TRBJ1-2, the complete variable domain reads DSGVTQTPKHLITATGQRVTLRCSPRSGDLSVYWYQQSLDQGLQFLIQYYNGEERAKGNILERFSAQQFPDLHSELNLSSLELGDSALYFCASSPRRGDNYGYTFGSGTRLTVV.

The V gene is TRBV5-4, the J gene TRBJ2-7; D might be TRBD1 or TRBD2, each matching 5 bases. The CDR3 has 15 residues. Germline V gene lookup returns CDR1 SGHNT and CDR2 YYREEE (reference sequence). V was cut by 4 bases and J by 2 bases, with 16 bases left in between. CDR3 DNA: TGTGCCAGCAGCCTGGGGTCAGTGGGACCCTACGAGCAGTACTTC. Protein product: CASSLGSVGPYEQYF.

A few counts support this clone. The chain links TRBV3-1 (or the pseudogene TRBV3-2) to TRBJ1-2, with D perhaps TRBD1 (6 bases). There are 12 residues in the CDR3. Germline loops: CDR1 LGHDT, CDR2 YNNKEL (reference sequence). With 10 bases removed from V and 2 bases from J, the gap between germline ends came to 11 bases. This chain's CDR3 is CAIRDINYGYTF. The CDR3 coding sequence is TGTGCCATCAGGGACATCAACTATGGCTACACCTTC.

Points on this clone: No DNA is shown, since the ends of the CDR3 on it are uncertain; the CDR3 is the one TCRdb lists. The gene calls are TRBV27 and TRBJ2-5; the table's D call, TRBD1, has no DNA check behind it. Both ends counted, the CDR3 spans 16 residues. Germline CDR1 and CDR2: MNHEY and SMNVEV (reference sequence). CDR3 sequence reads: CASSFFGQGAGETQYF.

As concerns this clone: Here the CDR3 omits its conserved ending phenylalanine or tryptophan, so a read error is the likely source. The DNA is omitted, as the CDR3 cannot be located on it reliably, and the CDR3 follows TCRdb's listing. The chain joins TRBV6-5 to TRBJ2-7; TRBD2 is the table's D call, not checked against the DNA. Germline V lookup: CDR1 MNHEY, CDR2 SVGAGI. Termini included, the CDR3 measures 12 amino acids. Here the CDR3 reads CASSYSGGMYVL.

This chain links TRBV7-8 with TRBJ1-1; tentatively, D is TRBD1 (6 bases). CDR1 SGHVS and CDR2 FQNEAQ come from the germline V gene. Trimming pared 1 base from V and 10 bases from J, leaving 19 bases between. The CDR3 has 15 residues. For the CDR3, the DNA is TGTGCCAGCAGCTTAGGTATTTCAGGGGCGAGAGGAGCTTTCTTT. Translated: CASSLGISGARGAFF. The full variable domain, completed using reference TRBV7-8 and TRBJ1-1, is GAGVSQSPRYKVAKRGQDVALRCDPISGHVSLFWYQQALGQGPEFLTYFQNEAQLDKSGLPSDRFFAERPEGSVSTLKIQRTQQEDSAVYLCASSLGISGARGAFFGQGTRLTVV.

This chain joins TRBV7-8 and TRBJ1-1, with D unresolved. The ends were cut back, 4 bases at V and 5 bases at J, with 14 bases in the middle. Germline V gene lookup returns CDR1 SGHVS and CDR2 FQNEAQ. The CDR3 runs 14 residues. In DNA form, the CDR3 reads TGTGCCAGCAGCTCTAGGACCCTAGGGACTGAAGCTTTCTTT. It yields the protein CASSSRTLGTEAFF.